This T cell receptor (beta chain) is from a study of blood T cell repertoires in COVID-19. In the study overall: The United States, Italy and Spain provided the acute and convalescent COVID-19 samples. PBMCs, B-cell-depleted T cells, or T cells provided the cDNA or gDNA that made up the material.

Patients at the Seattle site were enrolled during active infection and followed longitudinally. Original analysis: Using reference gene primer amplification, nucleated cell counts were estimated. TCRdb's copy holds only in-frame clones and misses some; the assay was immunoSEQ multiplex PCR. That table furnishes V, J and clone size, whereas the DNA furnished D and trimming. The table lists over 250,000 clones, less than 85% of them singletons, with roughly 1.5% in the top ten. From germline, CDR1 is LNHDA and CDR2 SQIVND (reference sequence). CDR3 size: 13 residues. V was pared by 5 bases and J by 1 base, with 8 bases between.

The V gene is TRBV19, the J gene TRBJ1-1, with TRBD1 as a possible D gene (6 bases). The TCR was taken from a human donor with COVID-19, enrolled during active disease. The donor label of this sample is uncertain. Input material: peripheral blood. This CDR3 reads CASSRTENTEAFF. In DNA, the CDR3 is TGTGCCAGTAGTCGGACAGAGAACACTGAAGCTTTCTTT.